Listed below are T cell receptor beta chains from one sample, sequenced in a study of breast tumors, draining lymph nodes, adjacent tissues. One entry per CDR3 protein, called by TCRdb with MiXCR from the multiplex PCR reads. The data show over 150,000 distinct CDR3 sequences, 30% to 35% seen once. The sample comprised axillary lymph node tissue. The receptor source for this set is a female donor with breast cancer. Some clones in this sample may be carry-over from other donors' samples. Both conserved end residues are part of each CDR3. Fields, in order: D gene, J gene, V gene, clone size, CDR3 DNA, CDR3 protein. A D gene is named only where the DNA matches it firmly. Clone size, where shown, is once, few, many, or a class for clones that have expanded.

D gene: TRBD1
J gene: TRBJ1-5
V gene: TRBV19
clone size: many
CDR3 DNA: TGTGCCAGTAGTTGGACAGGGGGCAGTCAGCCCCAGCATTTT
CDR3 protein: CASSWTGGSQPQHF

D gene: .
J gene: TRBJ1-4
V gene: TRBV20-1
clone size: .
CDR3 DNA: TGCAGTGCTAGAGATCCCCTAGATGAAAAACTGTTTTTT
CDR3 protein: CSARDPLDEKLFF

D gene: TRBD1
J gene: TRBJ1-5
V gene: TRBV15
clone size: .
CDR3 DNA: TGTGCCACCAGCAGTACCCCGGGACAGAATCAGCCCCAGCATTTT
CDR3 protein: CATSSTPGQNQPQHF

D gene: TRBD1
J gene: TRBJ1-3
V gene: TRBV6-1
clone size: few
CDR3 DNA: TGTGCCAGCAGTGGGGACAGGTCCTCTGGAAACACCATATATTTT
CDR3 protein: CASSGDRSSGNTIYF

D gene: TRBD1
J gene: TRBJ1-3
V gene: TRBV20-1
clone size: .
CDR3 DNA: TGCAGTGCTGGGGACAGGAGCTCTGGAAACACCATATATTTT
CDR3 protein: CSAGDRSSGNTIYF

D gene: TRBD1
J gene: TRBJ1-5
V gene: TRBV7-2
clone size: many
CDR3 DNA: TGTGCCAGCAGCTCGCCAGACAGGGATGGTGGCAATCAGCCCCAGCATTTT
CDR3 protein: CASSSPDRDGGNQPQHF

D gene: .
J gene: TRBJ1-2
V gene: TRBV28
clone size: few
CDR3 DNA: TGTGCCAGCAGTGGCCAGTTAGCCTTGAGTGAAGGCTACACCTTC
CDR3 protein: CASSGQLALSEGYTF

D gene: .
J gene: TRBJ2-6
V gene: TRBV7-9
clone size: .
CDR3 DNA: TGTGCCAGCAGCACGGCCCGCTCTGGGGCCAACGTCCTGACTTTC
CDR3 protein: CASSTARSGANVLTF

D gene: .
J gene: TRBJ1-4
V gene: TRBV9
clone size: many
CDR3 DNA: TGTGCCAGCAGCGTAGGGGACTTCGGTGAAAAACTGTTTTTT
CDR3 protein: CASSVGDFGEKLFF

D gene: .
J gene: TRBJ2-7
V gene: TRBV5-1
clone size: many
CDR3 DNA: TGCGCCAGCTGCCCGCCGGGGTCCTACGAGCAGTACTTC
CDR3 protein: CASCPPGSYEQYF

D gene: .
J gene: TRBJ2-5
V gene: TRBV20-1
clone size: many
CDR3 DNA: TGCAGTGCCCCCCGAGCCACAGGACAAGAGACCCAGTACTTC
CDR3 protein: CSAPRATGQETQYF